The 19 T cell receptor beta chains reported below all come from one sample, sequenced in a study of CD8 T cells in ankylosing spondylitis. One entry per CDR3 protein results from TCRdb running MiXCR on the 5' RACE reads. The table lists nearly 350,000 distinct CDR3 sequences, approximately 14% of them singletons. The sequenced sample was blood, either unsorted or a sorted T cell fraction (not recorded which). Receptor source: a male donor with ankylosing spondylitis or in good health (not recorded which).

The gene calls are TRBV9 and TRBJ2-7; D is ambiguous. CDR3 size: 13 residues. The V gene's germline CDR1 is SGDLS and CDR2 YYNGEE. V was trimmed by 1 base and J by 7 bases, leaving 12 bases between them. CDR3 region: CASSVSTAGEQYF. CDR3 in DNA: TGTGCCAGCAGCGTAAGCACAGCTGGGGAGCAGTACTTC. Combining the CDR3 with reference TRBV9 and TRBJ2-7 gives the whole variable domain DSGVTQTPKHLITATGQRVTLRCSPRSGDLSVYWYQQSLDQGLQFLIQYYNGEERAKGNILERFSAQQFPDLHSELNLSSLELGDSALYFCASSVSTAGEQYFGPGTRLTVT.

There are a few counts of this clonotype. This chain uses TRBV5-1 with TRBJ1-1; weak D call: TRBD1 (6 bases). There are 15 residues in the CDR3. With 4 bases removed from V and 4 bases from J, the gap between germline ends came to 17 bases. Germline V CDR1 and CDR2: SGHRS, YFSETQ. CDR3 in DNA: TGCGCCAGCAGCAGACTCCAGGGGAGCAGCACTGAAGCTTTCTTT. Its protein product is CASSRLQGSSTEAFF.

This chain joins TRBV2 and TRBJ1-5; D gene unclear. Deletions cut 3 bases from V and 7 bases from J, with 4 bases between. The CDR3 is 11 residues long. Germline V gene data show CDR1 as SNHLY and CDR2 as FYNNEI. CDR3 in amino acids: CASSDRQPQHF. DNA of the CDR3: TGTGCCAGCAGTGACAGGCAGCCCCAGCATTTT.

This clonotype came up many times. This sequence joins TRBV20-1 and TRBJ2-1; 11 bases are a match to TRBD2. Losses at the gene ends were 6 bases for V and 2 bases for J; bases not matched to a gene: 3. This CDR3 contains 14 residues. Germline V gives CDR1 DFQATT, CDR2 SNEGSKA (reference sequence). Here the CDR3 DNA reads TGCAGTGCCACGACTAGCGGGGCCTACAATGAGCAGTTCTTC. The encoded protein is CSATTSGAYNEQFF.

The V gene is TRBV20-1, the J gene TRBJ2-4; D gene uncertain. Trimming cost V 5 bases and J 0 bases, with 17 bases left between them. In germline, CDR1 is DFQATT, CDR2 SNEGSKA (reference sequence). The CDR3 sequence is 16 residues long. CDR3 region: CSAQTSDRLAKNIQYF. The DNA of the CDR3 is TGCAGTGCTCAGACATCTGATAGACTAGCCAAAAACATTCAGTACTTC.

The V call is TRBV2, the J call TRBJ2-1, with TRBD2 matching 12 bases. V shed 6 bases, J shed 6 bases, and the junction held 9 bases outside the gene matches. CDR1 and CDR2 from the germline V gene are SNHLY and FYNNEI. The CDR3 is made up of 16 amino acids. DNA of the CDR3: TGTGCCAGCAGCGAGCCGGGACTAGCGGGTCTCAATGAGCAGTTCTTC. Encoded protein: CASSEPGLAGLNEQFF.

The chain employs TRBV2 and TRBJ2-1; D is possibly TRBD2 (5 bases). This CDR3 contains 12 residues. V gave up 4 bases and J gave up 13 bases, with 14 bases separating them. CDR1 and CDR2 from the germline V gene are SNHLY and FYNNEI. DNA for the CDR3: TGTGCCAGCAGTGTCCTCCCTAGCCCCCAGTTCTTC. Encoded protein: CASSVLPSPQFF.

The rearrangement links TRBV20-1 to TRBJ2-3; no definite D call. Trimming pared 1 base from V and 0 bases from J, leaving 17 bases between. Germline V lookup: CDR1 DFQATT, CDR2 SNEGSKA (reference sequence). This CDR3 is 17 amino acids long. Here the CDR3 DNA reads TGCAGTGCTAGAGGAACCCTCGCACCTTCTAGCACAGATACGCAGTATTTT. It encodes CSARGTLAPSSTDTQYF.

This clonotype was detected a few times. The chain is built from TRBV12-3 or TRBV12-4 and TRBJ2-3; tentatively, D is TRBD2 (6 bases). V was clipped by 6 bases and J by 6 bases, with 19 bases between them. The CDR3 is 15 residues long. This chain's CDR3 is CASRAGRMFEDTQYF. CDR3 DNA: TGTGCCAGCAGGGCGGGACGGATGTTTGAGGATACGCAGTATTTT.

This clonotype was observed a few times. CDR3: CASSPEQEAEAFF. CDR3 in DNA: TGTGCCAGCTCACCAGAGCAGGAGGCTGAAGCTTTCTTT. The chain uses TRBV18 and TRBJ1-1; D is uncertain. CDR1 and CDR2 (germline): KGHSH, LQKENI. The CDR3 is 13 amino acids. Deletions cut 2 bases from V and 6 bases from J, with 10 bases between.

The chain carries TRBV5-6 and TRBJ1-2; 10 positions agree with TRBD1. Germline CDR1 is SGHDT and CDR2 is YYEEEE. V lost 7 bases, J lost 3 bases, and 9 bases stayed unmatched. The CDR3 runs to 15 residues. CDR3 region: CASHRRDRGDYGYTF. CDR3 bases: TGTGCCAGCCACCGACGGGACAGGGGAGACTATGGCTACACCTTC. Full variable domain (rest looked up from reference TRBV5-6 and TRBJ1-2): DAGVTQSPTHLIKTRGQQVTLRCSPKSGHDTVSWYQQALGQGPQFIFQYYEEEERQRGNFPDRFSGHQFPNYSSELNVNALLLGDSALYLCASHRRDRGDYGYTFGSGTRLTVV.

At least ten counts were recorded for this clonotype. V is TRBV7-8 and J is TRBJ2-3; the D is unclear. The ends were cut back, 5 bases at V and 4 bases at J, with 7 bases in the middle. Germline V gene lookup returns CDR1 SGHVS and CDR2 FQNEAQ. The CDR3 spans 12 residues. CDR3 sequence (DNA): TGTGCCAGCAGCACCCGAGCAGATACGCAGTATTTT. This codes for CASSTRADTQYF. Complete variable domain (other parts from reference TRBV7-8 and TRBJ2-3): GAGVSQSPRYKVAKRGQDVALRCDPISGHVSLFWYQQALGQGPEFLTYFQNEAQLDKSGLPSDRFFAERPEGSVSTLKIQRTQQEDSAVYLCASSTRADTQYFGPGTRLTVL.

The chain couples TRBV7-9 to TRBJ2-3; D is perhaps TRBD2 (6 bases). V gave up 7 bases and J gave up 2 bases, with 16 bases separating them. CDR3 size: 15 residues. CDR1 and CDR2 (germline): SEHNR, FQNEAQ (reference sequence). CDR3 sequence reads: CASTPGTSNTDTQYF. CDR3 nucleotides: TGTGCCAGCACCCCCGGGACTTCCAACACAGATACGCAGTATTTT.

This clonotype was found a few times. This sequence joins TRBV12-3 or TRBV12-4 and TRBJ2-2; possible D gene TRBD1, 7 bases. V dropped 0 bases and J dropped 6 bases, with 11 bases sitting between them. The CDR3 is made up of 15 amino acids. CDR3 protein: CASSLARGDPGELFF. The CDR3 nucleotides read TGTGCCAGCAGTTTAGCCAGGGGGGATCCCGGGGAGCTGTTTTTT.

This chain joins TRBV6-1 and TRBJ2-1; TRBD2 matches 9 bases. V was clipped by 4 bases and J by 1 base; unmatched bases: 2. The CDR3 is made up of 15 amino acids. Germline V gene lookup returns CDR1 MNHNS and CDR2 SASEGT. DNA of the CDR3: TGTGCCAGCAGTGTAGCGGGAGTATCCTACAATGAGCAGTTCTTC. Protein product: CASSVAGVSYNEQFF.

This clonotype was picked up many times. The J gene is TRBJ2-3, the V gene TRBV20-1; 12 bases agree with TRBD2. Germline lookup yields CDR1 DFQATT and CDR2 SNEGSKA (reference sequence). This CDR3 contains 18 residues. Trimming removed 2 bases from V and 0 bases from J; junction bases left unmatched: 9. CDR3 DNA: TGCAGTGCTAGATACCCTGGGACTAGCGGGCCTAGCACAGATACGCAGTATTTT. It yields the protein CSARYPGTSGPSTDTQYF.

This clonotype was observed a single time. The J gene is TRBJ2-3, the V gene TRBV4-2, with 8 bases fitting TRBD2. Germline V lookup: CDR1 LGHNA, CDR2 YNFKEQ. Trimming cost V 4 bases and J 2 bases; bases outside gene matches: 8. The CDR3 has 16 residues. The CDR3 nucleotides are TGTGCCAGCAGCCGAACTATAGCGGGGCTCACAGATACGCAGTATTTT. It is translated as CASSRTIAGLTDTQYF.

The rearrangement joins TRBV20-1 to TRBJ2-7; TRBD2 is a possible D gene (5 bases). CDR1 DFQATT and CDR2 SNEGSKA come from the germline V gene (reference sequence). This CDR3 has 16 amino acids. The V and J ends lost 0 bases and 3 bases respectively, with 18 bases between them. The CDR3: CSARDESGIPRYEQYF. The CDR3 nucleotides are TGCAGTGCTAGAGATGAGTCGGGGATCCCCCGCTACGAGCAGTACTTC.

There are a few counts of this clonotype. The chain joins TRBV6-1 to TRBJ1-4; TRBD1 aligns across 9 bases. CDR3 length equals 16 residues. Germline V lookup: CDR1 MNHNS, CDR2 SASEGT. The V gene end was trimmed by 6 bases and the J gene end by 8 bases; junction bases not matched to a gene: 13. CDR3: CASRSYYGTGREKLFF. In DNA form, the CDR3 reads TGTGCCAGCAGGAGTTACTATGGGACAGGGAGAGAAAAACTGTTTTTT.